The 5 T cell receptor beta chains below come from one sample, sequenced in a study of CD8 T cells in ankylosing spondylitis. One entry per CDR3 protein, called by TCRdb with MiXCR from the 5' RACE reads. The sample lists fewer than 200,000 distinct CDR3 sequences; 9.8% were seen once. The sequenced material came from blood, either unsorted or a sorted T cell fraction (not recorded which). These receptors originate from a female donor with ankylosing spondylitis or in good health (not recorded which).

This sequence joins TRBV9 and TRBJ2-2, with a weak D call TRBD2 (6 bases). Germline CDR1 is SGDLS and CDR2 is YYNGEE. CDR3 length: 16 residues. Trimming removed 3 bases at V and 4 bases at J, with 16 bases between. The CDR3 DNA reads TGTGCCAGCAGCGCTTCTTCTAGCGCTTCCACCGGGGAGCTGTTTTTT. Translating it yields CASSASSSASTGELFF.

The table lists this clonotype with many counts. The chain carries TRBV27 and TRBJ1-1; D is ambiguous. Trimming cost V 0 bases and J 1 base, with 12 bases left between them. The CDR3 has 16 amino acids. The germline V gene encodes CDR1 MNHEY and CDR2 SMNVEV (reference sequence). Here the CDR3 DNA reads TGTGCCAGCAGTTTATCGAGGTGGATGGGGAACACTGAAGCTTTCTTT. Protein sequence: CASSLSRWMGNTEAFF.

This clonotype was found many times. V is TRBV6-2 or TRBV6-3 and J is TRBJ2-2; no clear D. Trimming removed 6 bases from V and 9 bases from J, with 8 bases in between. Germline V gene lookup returns CDR1 MNHEY and CDR2 SVGEGT. The CDR3 runs to 11 residues. CDR3 sequence (DNA): TGTGCCAGCAGAACAAACCGGGAGCTGTTTTTT. Encoded protein: CASRTNRELFF.

This clonotype was found many times. The chain carries TRBV5-1 and TRBJ2-1; 9 bases map to TRBD2. The junction had 2 bases not matched to a gene; V was cut back by 3 bases and J by 4 bases. Germline V CDR1 and CDR2: SGHRS, YFSETQ. This CDR3 has 14 residues. CDR3 amino acids: CASSWTSDYNEQFF. The CDR3 DNA is TGCGCCAGCAGCTGGACTAGCGATTACAATGAGCAGTTCTTC.

The rearrangement uses TRBV5-5 and TRBJ1-2, with unresolved D. With 0 bases removed from V and 4 bases from J, the gap between germline ends came to 10 bases. Per germline, CDR1 SGHKS and CDR2 YYEKEE (reference sequence). The CDR3 runs 14 residues. In DNA form, the CDR3 reads TGTGCCAGCAGCTTGGCCCATACCGTCTATGGCTACACCTTC. Its protein is CASSLAHTVYGYTF. The whole variable domain, filled in from reference TRBV5-5 and TRBJ1-2, reads DAGVTQSPTHLIKTRGQQVTLRCSPISGHKSVSWYQQVLGQGPQFIFQYYEKEERGRGNFPDRFSARQFPNYSSELNVNALLLGDSALYLCASSLAHTVYGYTFGSGTRLTVV.